The next 30 T cell receptor beta chains were all read from a single sample in a study of T cells after yellow fever vaccination. TCRdb reprocessed the 5' RACE reads via MiXCR and lists one record per CDR3 protein. The sample records some 600,000 distinct CDR3 sequences, 10% to 15% being singletons. The material sequenced was PBMCs, taken on the day of the yellow fever booster vaccination. The origin of the receptors is a man aged 25-45 years who received the YFV17D yellow fever vaccine.

This chain links TRBV3-1 with TRBJ2-2; 7 bases agree with TRBD2. Unmatched junction bases numbered 7, after V lost 4 bases and J lost 5 bases. The germline V gene has CDR1 LGHDT and CDR2 YNNKEL (reference sequence). CDR3 size: 15 residues. The CDR3 sequence: CASSRAGAVTGELFF. Written as DNA, the CDR3 is TGTGCCAGCAGCCGCGCGGGAGCGGTGACCGGGGAGCTGTTTTTT.

Worth noting for this clonotype: The conserved closing phenylalanine or tryptophan is absent in this CDR3, likely reflecting a read error. V gene TRBV9 combines with J gene TRBJ2-1; D perhaps matches TRBD2 (5 bases). The CDR3 runs 16 residues. The V end lost 0 bases, the J end lost 3 bases, and 13 bases lay between the germline ends. The germline V gene has CDR1 SGDLS and CDR2 YYNGEE. This CDR3 reads CASSVAGLTSYNEQFS. DNA of the CDR3: TGTGCCAGCAGCGTAGCTGGGCTAACTAGCTACAATGAGCAGTTCTCC.

This clonotype was counted a few times. The chain is built from TRBV4-3 and TRBJ2-5; 7 positions agree with TRBD1. Germline V lookup: CDR1 LGHNA, CDR2 YSLEER. Trimming took 0 bases from V and 2 from J; bases not matched to a gene: 3. The CDR3 spans 15 residues. In DNA form, the CDR3 reads TGCGCCAGCAGCCAAGATTTCAGGGGGCAAGAGACCCAGTACTTC. It is translated as CASSQDFRGQETQYF.

The chain employs TRBV11-3 and TRBJ2-2; either TRBD1 or TRBD2 may supply D (6 bases each). Germline V gene lookup returns CDR1 SGHNT and CDR2 YENEEA. Trimming stripped 3 bases from V and 5 bases from J, with 13 bases between. This CDR3 contains 15 residues. The chain's CDR3 is CASSLEGGRTGELFF. CDR3 DNA: TGTGCCAGCAGCTTGGAGGGGGGTCGAACCGGGGAGCTGTTTTTT.

The chain has TRBV5-6 and TRBJ2-6, with 9 bases lining up with TRBD2. From germline, CDR1 is SGHDT and CDR2 YYEEEE. Losses at the gene ends were 4 bases for V and 2 bases for J; bases not matched to a gene: 7. CDR3 length equals 17 residues. The CDR3 loop reads CASSQVAGAPGANVLTF. CDR3 nucleotides: TGTGCCAGCAGCCAAGTAGCGGGAGCCCCTGGGGCCAACGTCCTGACTTTC.

This clonotype was detected a few times. The V and J genes are TRBV7-2 and TRBJ2-1; 7 nucleotides agree with TRBD2. The germline gives CDR1 SGHTA, CDR2 FQGNSA. J gave up 5 bases and V 7 bases, and 14 bases lay outside the gene matches. The CDR3 contains 16 residues. The CDR3 loop reads CASNPQRGRGNNEQFF. In nucleotides, the CDR3 is TGTGCCAGCAACCCACAACGCGGGAGAGGGAACAATGAGCAGTTCTTC.

This clonotype was detected ten times or more. This chain links TRBV7-9 with TRBJ2-1; TRBD1 agrees at 7 bases. The germline V gene has CDR1 SEHNR and CDR2 FQNEAQ (reference sequence). V trimming: 6 bases; J trimming: 3 bases; junction bases outside the gene matches: 8. This CDR3 has 15 amino acids. The CDR3 DNA follows: TGTGCCAGCAGTTTCGGGACAGAGCTCTACAATGAGCAGTTCTTC. Its protein is CASSFGTELYNEQFF.

The chain has TRBV11-2 and TRBJ2-5; D is tentatively TRBD1 or TRBD2 (6 bases each). CDR1 and CDR2 from the germline V gene are SGHAT and FQNNGV. The ends were cut back, 3 bases at V and 3 bases at J, with 17 bases in the middle. This CDR3 is built from 16 residues. CDR3 in DNA: TGTGCCAGCAGCTTTGAAGGGGGGACCGTGGAAGAGACCCAGTACTTC. The encoded protein is CASSFEGGTVEETQYF.

The rearrangement uses TRBV20-1 and TRBJ2-1; TRBD1 or TRBD2 may be the D gene (5 bases each). The germline CDR1 and CDR2 sequences are DFQATT and SNEGSKA (reference sequence). Trimming left V 4 bases short and J 0 bases short, with 13 bases between. The CDR3 is 15 residues long. The CDR3 DNA sequence: TGCAGTGCTATGCCTCCCGGGACCTCCTACAATGAGCAGTTCTTC. Its protein is CSAMPPGTSYNEQFF.

This chain joins TRBV10-3 and TRBJ2-5; 7 nucleotides align to TRBD1. V was pared by 10 bases and J by 1 base, with 6 bases of the junction left unmatched. CDR3 size: 13 residues. Germline loops: CDR1 ENHRY, CDR2 SYGVKD. The CDR3 region is CASTGDPQETQYF. CDR3 bases: TGTGCCAGCACAGGGGACCCCCAAGAGACCCAGTACTTC.

The chain employs TRBV5-5 and TRBJ2-1; 11 bases fit TRBD2. The V and J ends lost 5 bases and 2 bases, in that order; junction bases with no gene match: 3. The CDR3 consists of 15 residues. The V gene's germline CDR1 is SGHKS and CDR2 YYEKEE (reference sequence). The CDR3 DNA reads as TGTGCCAGCAGGATAGCGGGAGGGCCCTACAATGAGCAGTTCTTC. This encodes CASRIAGGPYNEQFF.

The rearrangement joins TRBV3-1 to TRBJ2-7, with D possibly called TRBD1 or TRBD2 (5 bases each). The CDR3 is 15 residues long. Trimming took off 3 bases at V and 3 bases at J, with 15 bases between the two ends. Looked up from germline, CDR1 is LGHDT and CDR2 is YNNKEL (reference sequence). The CDR3 spells CASSHKRAGIYEQYF. CDR3 sequence (DNA): TGTGCCAGCAGCCACAAGAGGGCAGGGATCTACGAGCAGTACTTC.

The genes are TRBV20-1 and TRBJ2-1, with D perhaps matching TRBD2 (6 bases). Germline-derived CDR1 and CDR2 are DFQATT and SNEGSKA (reference sequence). With 3 bases removed from V and 7 bases from J, the gap between germline ends came to 16 bases. This CDR3 has 14 amino acids. The CDR3 here is CSASISGVGNEQFF. Here the CDR3 DNA reads TGCAGTGCTAGTATTTCGGGAGTGGGTAATGAGCAGTTCTTC.

This clonotype was seen a few times. CDR3 bases: TGTGCCAGCAGTGAATCTCCCCGTGGTGGAAACACCATATATTTT. Translated, it gives CASSESPRGGNTIYF. This chain joins TRBV25-1 and TRBJ1-3; unclear D gene. The CDR3 contains 15 residues. Trimming stripped 1 base from V and 3 bases from J, with 10 bases between. Germline values: CDR1 MGHDK, CDR2 SYGVNS.

V gene TRBV12-3 or TRBV12-4 combines with J gene TRBJ1-4, with TRBD1 as a possible D gene (5 bases). The CDR3 runs to 16 residues. V dropped 5 bases and J dropped 4 bases, with 17 bases sitting between them. CDR3 bases: TGTGCCAGCAGTACCGGGACGAACCAGCGTAATGAAAAACTGTTTTTT. This sequence encodes CASSTGTNQRNEKLFF.

A few counts support this clonotype. The chain joins TRBV10-3 to TRBJ2-7, with 9 bases that match TRBD1. The CDR3 consists of 12 residues. From germline, CDR1 is ENHRY and CDR2 SYGVKD. J gave up 4 bases and V 11 bases, and 6 bases lay outside the gene matches. The CDR3 loop is CAAGQGVYEQYF. Written as DNA, the CDR3 is TGTGCCGCGGGACAGGGAGTTTACGAGCAGTACTTC.

This clonotype was seen more than once but under ten times. V usage is TRBV7-2 and J usage is TRBJ2-3; D not certain. The germline V and J ends were trimmed by 4 bases and 3 bases, with 17 bases remaining between them. This CDR3 has 16 residues. CDR1 and CDR2 (germline): SGHTA, FQGNSA. In DNA, the CDR3 is TGTGCCAGCAGCTCGAAAAGGGTTGTGAGTACAGATACGCAGTATTTT. Its translation is CASSSKRVVSTDTQYF.

The count of this clonotype is one. The chain is built from TRBV2 and TRBJ2-1; D call uncertain. Germline CDR1 and CDR2: SNHLY and FYNNEI. V dropped 8 bases and J dropped 3 bases, with 5 bases sitting between them. The CDR3 is made up of 11 amino acids. Here the CDR3 DNA reads TGTGCCAGCGCGGTCTACAATGAGCAGTTCTTC. Its translation is CASAVYNEQFF.

The chain recombines TRBV29-1 with TRBJ2-3, with D unclear. The germline V and J ends were trimmed by 5 bases and 4 bases, with 10 bases remaining between them. CDR3 length equals 12 residues. Germline V CDR1 and CDR2: SQVTM, ANQGSEA. The CDR3 coding sequence is TGCAGCGTTCTGGGCGGAGCAGATACGCAGTATTTT. Its translation: CSVLGGADTQYF.

This clonotype was observed a handful of times. The chain couples TRBV18 to TRBJ2-7, with TRBD2 matching 7 bases. CDR3 length equals 15 residues. CDR1 and CDR2 from the germline V gene are KGHSH and LQKENI. J lost 6 bases, V lost 2 bases, and 10 bases had no gene match. This CDR3 reads CASSPTRAGRAEQYF. The DNA of the CDR3 is TGTGCCAGCTCACCAACCCGAGCGGGGCGGGCCGAGCAGTACTTC.

This clonotype has just a few counts. The CDR3: CASSLDTGVRFF. Here the CDR3 DNA reads TGTGCCAGCAGCTTAGATACGGGAGTTAGGTTCTTC. The chain joins TRBV7-2 to TRBJ2-1; D is possibly TRBD2 (6 bases). The V gene's germline CDR1 is SGHTA and CDR2 FQGNSA. Deletions cut 1 base from V and 15 bases from J, with 13 bases between. This CDR3 is built from 12 residues.

This sequence joins TRBV27 and TRBJ1-5; D call uncertain. Germline V gene data show CDR1 as MNHEY and CDR2 as SMNVEV (reference sequence). CDR3 size: 15 residues. V lost 4 bases and J 2 bases, leaving 12 bases between the germline ends. The chain's CDR3 is CASSSDGLGNQPQHF. DNA for the CDR3: TGTGCCAGCAGTTCGGACGGTCTGGGCAATCAGCCCCAGCATTTT.

A few counts support this clonotype. The chain employs TRBV20-1 and TRBJ1-4; D gene ambiguous. Germline CDR1 DFQATT, CDR2 SNEGSKA (reference sequence). Trimming pared 5 bases from V and 2 bases from J, leaving 6 bases between. The CDR3 has 12 amino acids. The CDR3 region has the DNA TGCAGTGCTGTGTCGACTAATGAAAAACTGTTTTTT. This encodes CSAVSTNEKLFF.

There are a few counts of this clonotype. This chain links TRBV20-1 with TRBJ1-6; D possibly corresponds to TRBD1 (6 bases). This CDR3 is built from 15 residues. The germline V gene encodes CDR1 DFQATT and CDR2 SNEGSKA (reference sequence). Trimming stripped 6 bases from V and 7 bases from J, with 19 bases between. CDR3 amino acids: CSAEKQGSLNSPLHF. In DNA, the CDR3 is TGCAGTGCGGAGAAACAGGGCTCCTTGAATTCACCCCTCCACTTT.

The chain has TRBV20-1 and TRBJ2-5, with TRBD2 matching 7 bases. Trimming took 0 bases from V and 5 from J; bases not matched to a gene: 9. Germline V CDR1 and CDR2: DFQATT, SNEGSKA (reference sequence). The CDR3 runs to 15 residues. The CDR3 region has the DNA TGCAGTGCTAGAGATCCGCGGGACTATAGTGAGACCCAGTACTTC. This translates into CSARDPRDYSETQYF.

This clonotype has only a few counts. The rearrangement links TRBV29-1 to TRBJ2-3; 7 nucleotides align to TRBD2. CDR3 length equals 16 residues. The V gene's germline CDR1 is SQVTM and CDR2 ANQGSEA. V lost 5 bases and J lost 7; bases outside the gene matches: 18. CDR3 residues: CSVSSSAGVDLNTQYF. CDR3 nucleotide sequence: TGCAGCGTTTCAAGCTCTGCGGGAGTAGATTTGAATACGCAGTATTTT.

This clonotype was counted a few times. The gene calls are TRBV25-1 and TRBJ2-5; D gene ambiguous. In germline, CDR1 is MGHDK, CDR2 SYGVNS. This CDR3 spans 13 amino acids. Trimming removed 4 bases from V and 4 bases from J, with 10 bases in between. CDR3 protein: CASSAHLPETQYF. The CDR3 DNA follows: TGTGCCAGCAGTGCACACCTTCCAGAGACCCAGTACTTC.

This clonotype has just a few counts. This chain links TRBV11-2 with TRBJ1-5; maybe TRBD1 (6 bases). CDR3 length: 15 residues. Looked up from germline, CDR1 is SGHAT and CDR2 is FQNNGV. Trimming took off 5 bases at V and 0 bases at J, with 11 bases between the two ends. The CDR3 DNA follows: TGTGCCAGCAGCACAGGGAGCTATAGCAATCAGCCCCAGCATTTT. It is translated as CASSTGSYSNQPQHF.

The table lists this clonotype with a few counts. The gene calls are TRBV28 and TRBJ2-2, with 11 positions matching TRBD2. The V segment lost 7 bases and the J segment 6 bases; nucleotides outside the gene matches: 4. This CDR3 has 14 residues. The V gene's germline CDR1 is MDHEN and CDR2 SYDVKM. The CDR3 DNA reads TGTGCCAGCAAACTTAGCGGGAGGGCCGGGGAGCTGTTTTTT. This translates into CASKLSGRAGELFF.

This clonotype was counted between two and nine times. The V call is TRBV28, the J call TRBJ1-1; D not resolved. Trimming shortened V by 4 bases and J by 4 bases, and 7 bases separated the two germline ends. The CDR3 is 12 amino acids. Germline V gene data show CDR1 as MDHEN and CDR2 as SYDVKM. CDR3 loop: CASSSYVTEAFF. CDR3 nucleotide sequence: TGTGCCAGCAGTTCGTATGTCACTGAAGCTTTCTTT.